This paragraph reports one T cell receptor (beta chain). The PCR had 60 Vbeta and 13 Jbeta primers. Only in-frame clones appear in the TCRdb table, and some are missing; sequencing was by immunoSEQ multiplex PCR. The sample yields more than 90,000 clones, under 80% seen once. V lost 6 bases, J lost 8 bases, and 6 bases stayed unmatched. The CDR3 totals 13 residues. Looked up from germline, CDR1 is SQVTM and CDR2 is ANQGSEA. The record originates from a study of cytomegalovirus exposure and HLA in healthy donors. The sample taken for sequencing was PBMCs. V usage is TRBV29-1 and J usage is TRBJ2-1, with 11 bases fitting TRBD2. This receptor was identified in a human donor in good health. CDR3 loop: CSVASGGRDEQFF. In nucleotides, the CDR3 is TGCAGCGTCGCTAGCGGGGGGCGGGATGAGCAGTTCTTC.